The table lists the clone carrying this T cell receptor beta chain with a few counts. Antigen specificity is unknown. CDR1 is SGHRS and CDR2 is YFSETQ in the germline V gene. Trimming took off 5 bases at V and 4 bases at J, with 15 bases between the two ends. The CDR3 loop spans 15 amino acids. This record belongs to a study of cytomegalovirus exposure and HLA in healthy donors. Study conclusions and caveats: Compared with the roughly 730-donor mean, an Asian-associated ancestry cluster reportedly had fewer N-insertions, according to a later analysis.

The PCR made use of 60 Vbeta and 13 Jbeta primers. Measured with immunoSEQ multiplex PCR; TCRdb has only the in-frame clones, and not every one. The sample holds about 160,000 clones; roughly three quarters are singletons and the top ten take 4.7%. The chain couples TRBV5-1 to TRBJ1-4; no reliable D call. The sequencing sample was made of PBMCs. The sequence was obtained from a man younger than 35 in good health and CMV-seropositive. The CDR3 sequence is CASRGGRRDNEKLFF. In nucleotides, the CDR3 is TGCGCCAGCAGAGGAGGCAGGCGCGATAATGAAAAACTGTTTTTT.